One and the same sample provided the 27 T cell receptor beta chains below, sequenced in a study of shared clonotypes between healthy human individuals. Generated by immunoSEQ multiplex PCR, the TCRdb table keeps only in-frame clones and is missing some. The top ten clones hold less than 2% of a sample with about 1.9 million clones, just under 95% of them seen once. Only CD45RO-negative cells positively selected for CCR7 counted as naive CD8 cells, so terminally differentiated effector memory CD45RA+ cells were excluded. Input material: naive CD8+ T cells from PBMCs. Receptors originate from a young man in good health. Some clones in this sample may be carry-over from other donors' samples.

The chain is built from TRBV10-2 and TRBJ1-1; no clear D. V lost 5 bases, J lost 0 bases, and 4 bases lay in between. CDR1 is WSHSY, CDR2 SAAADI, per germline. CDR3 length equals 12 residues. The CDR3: CASSYMNTEAFF. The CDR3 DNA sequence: TGCGCCAGCAGTTACATGAACACTGAAGCTTTCTTT.

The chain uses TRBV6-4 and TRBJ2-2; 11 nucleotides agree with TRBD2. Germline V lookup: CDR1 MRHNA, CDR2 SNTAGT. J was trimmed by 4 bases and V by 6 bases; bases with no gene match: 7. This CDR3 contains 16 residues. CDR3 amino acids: CASRIAGGPVTGELFF. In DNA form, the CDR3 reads TGTGCCAGCAGAATAGCGGGAGGGCCAGTCACCGGGGAGCTGTTTTTT.

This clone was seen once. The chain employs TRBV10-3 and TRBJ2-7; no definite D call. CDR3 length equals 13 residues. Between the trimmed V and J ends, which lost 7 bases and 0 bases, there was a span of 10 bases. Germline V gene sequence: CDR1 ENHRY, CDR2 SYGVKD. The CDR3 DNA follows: TGTGCCATCAACGGTGAAAGCTCCTACGAGCAGTACTTC. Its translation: CAINGESSYEQYF.

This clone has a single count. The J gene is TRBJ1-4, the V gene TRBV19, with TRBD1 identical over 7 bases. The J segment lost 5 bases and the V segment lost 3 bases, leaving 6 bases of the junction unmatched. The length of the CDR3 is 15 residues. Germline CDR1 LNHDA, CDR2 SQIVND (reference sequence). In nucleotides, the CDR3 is TGTGCCAGTAGTATGGGGACAGTAAGAAATGAAAAACTGTTTTTT. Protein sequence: CASSMGTVRNEKLFF.

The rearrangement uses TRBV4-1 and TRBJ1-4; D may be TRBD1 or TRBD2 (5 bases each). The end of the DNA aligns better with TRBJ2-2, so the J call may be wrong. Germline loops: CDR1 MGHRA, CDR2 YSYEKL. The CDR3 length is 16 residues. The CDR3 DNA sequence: TGCGCCAGCAGCCAAGATCGAACGGGGACCCTCAGGGAGCTGTTTTTT. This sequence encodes CASSQDRTGTLRELFF.

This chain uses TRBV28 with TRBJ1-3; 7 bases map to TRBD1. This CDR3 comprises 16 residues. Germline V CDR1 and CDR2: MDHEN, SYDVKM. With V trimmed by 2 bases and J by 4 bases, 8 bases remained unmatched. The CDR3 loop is CASSLPTGVSGNTIYF. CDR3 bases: TGTGCCAGCAGTTTACCAACAGGGGTGTCCGGAAACACCATATATTTT.

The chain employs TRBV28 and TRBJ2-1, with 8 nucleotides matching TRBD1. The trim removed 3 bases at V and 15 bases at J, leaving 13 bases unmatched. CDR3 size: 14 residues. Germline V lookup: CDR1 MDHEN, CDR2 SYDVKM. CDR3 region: CASSFPAGHDRGFF. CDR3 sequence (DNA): TGTGCCAGCAGTTTCCCCGCCGGACACGACAGGGGGTTCTTC.

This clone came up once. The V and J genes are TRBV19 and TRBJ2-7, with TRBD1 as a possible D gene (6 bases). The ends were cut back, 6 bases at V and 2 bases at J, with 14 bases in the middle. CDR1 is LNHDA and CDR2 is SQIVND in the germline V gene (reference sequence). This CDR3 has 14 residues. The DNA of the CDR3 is TGTGCCAGTAGCGGCAGGGGAAGTCCCTACGAGCAGTACTTC. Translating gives CASSGRGSPYEQYF. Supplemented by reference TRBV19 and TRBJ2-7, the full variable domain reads DGGITQSPKYLFRKEGQNVTLSCEQNLNHDAMYWYRQDPGQGLRLIYYSQIVNDFQKGDIAEGYSVSREKKESFPLTVTSAQKNPTAFYLCASSGRGSPYEQYFGPGTRLTVT.

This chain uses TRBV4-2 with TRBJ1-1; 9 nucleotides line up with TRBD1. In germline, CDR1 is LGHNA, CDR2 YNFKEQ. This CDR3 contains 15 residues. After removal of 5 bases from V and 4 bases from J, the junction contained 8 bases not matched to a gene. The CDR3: CASSVQGALPTEAFF. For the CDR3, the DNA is TGTGCCAGCAGCGTACAGGGGGCGCTTCCCACTGAAGCTTTCTTT.

CDR3 nucleotide sequence: TGTGCCAGCAGCCCCATTGTGGGACCCGTCGAGCAGTACTTC. This encodes CASSPIVGPVEQYF. V gene TRBV7-8 combines with J gene TRBJ2-7; possibly TRBD1 or TRBD2 for D (5 bases each). Per the germline V gene, CDR1 is SGHVS and CDR2 is FQNEAQ. Trimming took off 5 bases at V and 6 bases at J, with 17 bases between the two ends. This CDR3 has 14 amino acids.

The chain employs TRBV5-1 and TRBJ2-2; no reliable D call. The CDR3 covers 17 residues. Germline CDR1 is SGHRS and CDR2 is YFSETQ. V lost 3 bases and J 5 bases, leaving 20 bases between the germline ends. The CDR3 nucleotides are TGCGCCAGCAGCTGGAGTGGACGGCCGGGTGGAACCGGGGAGCTGTTTTTT. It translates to CASSWSGRPGGTGELFF.

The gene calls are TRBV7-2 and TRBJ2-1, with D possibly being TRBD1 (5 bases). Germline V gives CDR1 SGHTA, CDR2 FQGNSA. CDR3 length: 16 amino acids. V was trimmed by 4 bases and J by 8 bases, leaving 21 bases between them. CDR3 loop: CASSWGPLQPRDEQFF. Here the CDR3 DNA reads TGTGCCAGCAGCTGGGGCCCTCTCCAGCCCAGGGATGAGCAGTTCTTC. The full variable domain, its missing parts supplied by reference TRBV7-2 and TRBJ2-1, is GAGVSQSPSNKVTEKGKDVELRCDPISGHTALYWYRQSLGQGLEFLIYFQGNSAPDKSGLPSDRFSAERTGGSVSTLTIQRTQQEDSAVYLCASSWGPLQPRDEQFFGPGTRLTVL.

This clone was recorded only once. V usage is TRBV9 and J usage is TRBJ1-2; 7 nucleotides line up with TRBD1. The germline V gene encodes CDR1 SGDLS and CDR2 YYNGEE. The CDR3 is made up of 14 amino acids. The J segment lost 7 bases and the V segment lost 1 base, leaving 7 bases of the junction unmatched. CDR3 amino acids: CASSVRTGPSGYTF. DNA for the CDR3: TGTGCCAGCAGCGTAAGGACAGGCCCATCTGGCTACACCTTC.

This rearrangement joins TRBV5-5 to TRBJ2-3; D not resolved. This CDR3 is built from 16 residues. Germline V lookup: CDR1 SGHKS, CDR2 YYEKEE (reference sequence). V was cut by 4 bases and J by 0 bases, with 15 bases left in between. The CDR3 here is CASSLGVSPSTDTQYF. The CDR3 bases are TGTGCCAGCAGCCTGGGTGTTAGCCCAAGCACAGATACGCAGTATTTT.

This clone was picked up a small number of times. The CDR3, as DNA: TGTGCCAGCTCATCAGGGGGACTTAATCAGCCCCAGCATTTT. Translating it yields CASSSGGLNQPQHF. This sequence joins TRBV18 and TRBJ1-5; 7 bases agree with TRBD1. J gave up 4 bases and V 5 bases, and 5 bases lay outside the gene matches. Germline loops: CDR1 KGHSH, CDR2 LQKENI. This CDR3 has 14 residues. The entire variable domain, with the rest obtained from reference TRBV18 and TRBJ1-5, is as follows: NAGVMQNPRHLVRRRGQEARLRCSPMKGHSHVYWYRQLPEEGLKFMVYLQKENIIDESGMPKERFSAEFPKEGPSILRIQQVVRGDSAAYFCASSSGGLNQPQHFGDGTRLSIL.

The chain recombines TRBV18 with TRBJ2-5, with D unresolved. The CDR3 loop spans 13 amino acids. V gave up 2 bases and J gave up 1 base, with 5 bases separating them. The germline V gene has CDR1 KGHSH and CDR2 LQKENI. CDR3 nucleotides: TGTGCCAGCTCACCATGGCCCCAAGAGACCCAGTACTTC. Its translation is CASSPWPQETQYF.

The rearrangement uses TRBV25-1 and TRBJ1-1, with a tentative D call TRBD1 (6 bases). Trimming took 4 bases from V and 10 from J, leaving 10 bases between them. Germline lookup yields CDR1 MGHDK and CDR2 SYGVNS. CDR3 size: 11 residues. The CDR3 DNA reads TGTGCCAGCAGTGCCGGGGGCCGAGCTTTCTTT. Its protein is CASSAGGRAFF.

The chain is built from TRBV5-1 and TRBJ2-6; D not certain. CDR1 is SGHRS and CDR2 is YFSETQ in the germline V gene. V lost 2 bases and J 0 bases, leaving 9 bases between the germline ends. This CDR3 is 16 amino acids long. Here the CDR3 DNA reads TGCGCCAGCAGCTTTATCAGGTCCTCTGGGGCCAACGTCCTGACTTTC. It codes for CASSFIRSSGANVLTF.

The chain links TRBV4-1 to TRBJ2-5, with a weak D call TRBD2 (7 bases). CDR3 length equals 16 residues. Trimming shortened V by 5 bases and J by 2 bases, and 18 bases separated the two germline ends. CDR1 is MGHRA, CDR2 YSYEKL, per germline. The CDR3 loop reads CASSLLAIGGQETQYF. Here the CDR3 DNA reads TGCGCCAGCAGCTTACTAGCGATAGGGGGGCAAGAGACCCAGTACTTC.

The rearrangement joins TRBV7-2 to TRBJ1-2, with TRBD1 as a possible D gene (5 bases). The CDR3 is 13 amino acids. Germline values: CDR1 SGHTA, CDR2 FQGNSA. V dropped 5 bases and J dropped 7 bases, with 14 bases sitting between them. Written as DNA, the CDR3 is TGTGCCAGCAGCACGATCAGGGTCCCTGGCTACACCTTC. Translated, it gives CASSTIRVPGYTF.

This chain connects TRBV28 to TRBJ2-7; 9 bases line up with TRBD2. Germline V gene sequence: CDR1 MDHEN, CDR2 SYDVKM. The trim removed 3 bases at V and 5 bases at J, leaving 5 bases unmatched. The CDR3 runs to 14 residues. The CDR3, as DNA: TGTGCCAGCAGTTTCCAGCGGGAGGTGGACGAGCAGTACTTC. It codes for CASSFQREVDEQYF.

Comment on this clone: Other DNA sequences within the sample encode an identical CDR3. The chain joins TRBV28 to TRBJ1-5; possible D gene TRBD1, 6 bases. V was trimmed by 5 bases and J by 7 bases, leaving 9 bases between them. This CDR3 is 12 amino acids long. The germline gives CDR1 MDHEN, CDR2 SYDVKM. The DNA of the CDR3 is TGTGCCAGCAGTACAGGGAACCAGCCCCAGCATTTT. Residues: CASSTGNQPQHF.

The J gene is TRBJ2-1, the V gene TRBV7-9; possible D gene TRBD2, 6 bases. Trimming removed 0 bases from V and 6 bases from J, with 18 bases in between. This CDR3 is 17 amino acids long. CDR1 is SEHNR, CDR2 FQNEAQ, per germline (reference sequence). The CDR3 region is CASSLAPSGLLLNEQFF. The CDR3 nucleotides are TGTGCCAGCAGCTTAGCGCCGTCGGGACTCCTACTCAATGAGCAGTTCTTC.

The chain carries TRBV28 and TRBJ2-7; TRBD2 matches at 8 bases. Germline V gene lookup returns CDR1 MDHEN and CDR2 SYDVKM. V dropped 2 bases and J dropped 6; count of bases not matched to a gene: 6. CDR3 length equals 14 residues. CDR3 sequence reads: CASSLREGPFEQYF. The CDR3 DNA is TGTGCCAGCAGTTTACGGGAGGGCCCGTTCGAGCAGTACTTC.

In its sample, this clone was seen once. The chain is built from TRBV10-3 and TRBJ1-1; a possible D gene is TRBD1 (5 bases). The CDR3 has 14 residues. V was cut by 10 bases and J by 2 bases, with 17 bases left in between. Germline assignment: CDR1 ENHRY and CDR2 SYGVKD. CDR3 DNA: TGTGCCACTACCCCAGGCGGGGGAAACACTGAAGCTTTCTTT. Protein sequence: CATTPGGGNTEAFF.

The CDR3 DNA sequence: TGTGCCACCAGCAGAAATCTCCTAGCGGGGGGCAAGGATACGCAGTATTTT. Protein product: CATSRNLLAGGKDTQYF. The chain couples TRBV15 to TRBJ2-3; 11 bases align to TRBD2. The CDR3 consists of 17 residues. CDR1 is LNHNV, CDR2 YYDKDF, per germline (reference sequence). The V segment lost 2 bases and the J segment 6 bases; nucleotides outside the gene matches: 10.

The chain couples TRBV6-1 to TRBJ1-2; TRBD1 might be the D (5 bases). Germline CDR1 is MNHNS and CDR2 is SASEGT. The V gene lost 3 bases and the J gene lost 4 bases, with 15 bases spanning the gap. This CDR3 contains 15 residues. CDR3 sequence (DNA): TGTGCCAGCAGTGAGCCCGGGACGGCCCCCTATGGCTACACCTTC. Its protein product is CASSEPGTAPYGYTF.